This T cell receptor (beta chain) came from a study of blood T cells in healthy people across ages. Study context: Capture by template switching was about one barcoded beta molecule per two T cells. General study points: Naive CD4+ cells and diversity were both higher in long-lived donors than in aged donors. Donor CMV status was unknown, possibly confounding expanded clonotype changes.

The donors, aged about 6 to 100, were healthy Caucasians from Russia. Comments on this clonotype: Its antigen is still unknown.

The second PCR ran roughly 6 to 12 cycles with a sample-barcoded 5' primer and J-beta primers. TCRdb processed the 5' RACE reads anew with MiXCR; each CDR3 protein has one entry. The repertoire consists of about 1,800,000 distinct CDR3 sequences, with 28% occurring once and the leading ten covering 6.5% to 8.5%. The source material was blood. The receptor's source is a woman aged 30 to 39 in good health.

CDR3 coding DNA: TGCAGTGCTAGAGAGGGCCCTGGCGAGCAGTACTTC. Its translation is CSAREGPGEQYF. The chain uses TRBV20-1 and TRBJ2-7; D uncertain. The CDR3 contains 12 residues. V lost 0 bases and J 6 bases, leaving 9 bases between the germline ends. Germline V gives CDR1 DFQATT, CDR2 SNEGSKA (reference sequence).